The 6 T cell receptor beta chains below all came from one sample that was sequenced in a study of cytomegalovirus exposure and HLA in healthy donors. Primers: 60 Vbeta forward and 13 Jbeta reverse. Repertoires were generated with immunoSEQ multiplex PCR, while TCRdb's copy carries only in-frame clones and drops some. The repertoire has 200,000 to 250,000 clones, roughly 80% of them found once; the top ten carry about 3%. The sample comprised PBMCs. Every receptor here comes from a man aged 25-45 years in good health and CMV-seronegative.

The chain recombines TRBV7-6 with TRBJ2-5; no definite D call. Trimming stripped 0 bases from V and 1 base from J, with 6 bases between. CDR3 size: 14 residues. CDR1 and CDR2 (germline): SGHVS, FNYEAQ. The CDR3 DNA reads TGTGCCAGCAGCTTAGCGGGCATCCAAGAGACCCAGTACTTC. Amino acids: CASSLAGIQETQYF.

This clone turned up a few times. Different DNA sequences within this sample yield the same CDR3. The rearrangement uses TRBV10-3 and TRBJ2-7; maybe TRBD2 (6 bases). In germline, CDR1 is ENHRY, CDR2 SYGVKD. This CDR3 is built from 14 residues. Trimming took off 5 bases at V and 6 bases at J, with 17 bases between the two ends. The CDR3 region has the DNA TGTGCCATCAGTACGACCGGGGGTTGGCGCGAGCAGTACTTC. Its protein product is CAISTTGGWREQYF.

The J gene is TRBJ2-4, the V gene TRBV11-2, with D maybe TRBD1 (6 bases). Germline V gives CDR1 SGHAT, CDR2 FQNNGV. With 9 bases removed from V and 9 bases from J, the gap between germline ends came to 24 bases. The CDR3 extends over 15 amino acids. The CDR3 spells CASRPPGHRQSIQYF. The DNA of the CDR3 is TGTGCCAGTAGGCCGCCGGGACACCGACAAAGCATTCAGTACTTC.

The CDR3 here is CASSLVADKNTQYF. The CDR3 coding sequence is TGCGCCAGCAGCTTGGTGGCAGACAAGAATACGCAGTATTTT. The rearrangement joins TRBV5-1 to TRBJ2-3; D uncertain. Germline V gene sequence: CDR1 SGHRS, CDR2 YFSETQ. V was clipped by 0 bases and J by 7 bases, with 12 bases between them. There are 14 residues in the CDR3. The variable domain in full, completed from reference TRBV5-1 and TRBJ2-3, reads KAGVTQTPRYLIKTRGQQVTLSCSPISGHRSVSWYQQTPGQGLQFLFEYFSETQRNKGNFPGRFSGRQFSNSRSEMNVSTLELGDSALYLCASSLVADKNTQYFGPGTRLTVL.

V gene TRBV6-4 combines with J gene TRBJ1-6; D may be TRBD1 (6 bases). The CDR3 loop spans 14 amino acids. The V and J ends lost 5 bases and 6 bases respectively, with 11 bases between them. Germline V CDR1 and CDR2: MRHNA, SNTAGT. CDR3 sequence reads: CASSTGTPNSPLHF. The DNA of the CDR3 is TGTGCCAGCAGTACAGGGACGCCTAATTCACCCCTCCACTTT.

The chain joins TRBV7-6 to TRBJ1-1; 10 bases are a match to TRBD1. CDR3 length equals 14 residues. CDR1 and CDR2 from the germline V gene are SGHVS and FNYEAQ. Unmatched junction bases numbered 5, after V lost 5 bases and J lost 5 bases. The CDR3 loop is CASSPRTGGTEAFF. The CDR3 region has the DNA TGTGCCAGCAGCCCGAGGACAGGGGGAACTGAAGCTTTCTTT.